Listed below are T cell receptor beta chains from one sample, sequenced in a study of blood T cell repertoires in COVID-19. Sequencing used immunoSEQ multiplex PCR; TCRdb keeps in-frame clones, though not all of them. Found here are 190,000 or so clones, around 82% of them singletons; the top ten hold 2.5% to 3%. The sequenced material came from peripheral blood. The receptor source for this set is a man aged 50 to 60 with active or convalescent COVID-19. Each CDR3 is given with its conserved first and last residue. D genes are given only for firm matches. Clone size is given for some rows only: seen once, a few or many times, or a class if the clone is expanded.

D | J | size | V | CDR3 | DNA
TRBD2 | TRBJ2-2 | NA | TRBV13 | CASSFGLAGNTGELFF | TGTGCCAGCAGCTTTGGTTTAGCGGGGAACACCGGGGAGCTGTTTTTT
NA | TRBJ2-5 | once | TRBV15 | CATSRGERETQYF | TGTGCCACCAGCAGAGGAGAGAGGGAGACCCAGTACTTC
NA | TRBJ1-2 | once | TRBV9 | CASSVQGSSETF | TGTGCCAGCAGCGTACAGGGTTCGTCAGAGACCTTC
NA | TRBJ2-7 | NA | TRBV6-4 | CASSDGRQVNYEQYF | TGTGCCAGCAGTGACGGCCGACAGGTTAACTACGAGCAGTACTTC
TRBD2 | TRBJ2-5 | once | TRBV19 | CASSGRTSGRETQYF | TGTGCCAGTAGTGGAAGGACTAGCGGGAGAGAGACCCAGTACTTC
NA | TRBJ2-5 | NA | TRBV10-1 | CAILPGPGLARRETQYF | TGCGCCATCCTACCCGGACCCGGGCTAGCGAGACGAGAGACCCAGTACTTC
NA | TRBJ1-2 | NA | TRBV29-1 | CSIASSNYGYTF | TGCAGCATCGCCAGTTCTAACTATGGCTACACCTTC
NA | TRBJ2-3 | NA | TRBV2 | CASNVQGDTQYF | TGTGCCAGCAACGTACAGGGAGATACGCAGTATTTT
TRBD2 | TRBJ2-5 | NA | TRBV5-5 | CASRSLAGDTETQYF | TGTGCCAGCAGATCTCTAGCGGGAGATACAGAGACCCAGTACTTC
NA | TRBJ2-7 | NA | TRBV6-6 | CASSSGFYEQYF | TGTGCCAGCAGTTCCGGGTTCTACGAGCAGTACTTC
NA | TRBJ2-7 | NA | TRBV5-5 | CASSGARGLGEQYF | TGTGCCAGCAGCGGCGCCAGGGGTTTGGGCGAGCAGTACTTC
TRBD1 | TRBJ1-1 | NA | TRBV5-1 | CASSYRDRNTEAFF | TGCGCCAGCAGCTACCGGGACAGGAACACTGAAGCTTTCTTT
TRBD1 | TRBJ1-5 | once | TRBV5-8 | CASSLDGTGVNQPQHF | TGTGCCAGCAGCTTGGACGGGACAGGGGTTAATCAGCCCCAGCATTTT
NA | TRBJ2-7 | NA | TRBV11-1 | CASSPRQSYEQYF | TGTGCCAGCAGCCCGCGACAGTCCTACGAGCAGTACTTC
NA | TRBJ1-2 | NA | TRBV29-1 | CSVGGSNRGYTF | TGCAGCGTTGGCGGCTCCAATAGGGGCTACACCTTC
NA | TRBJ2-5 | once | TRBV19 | CASSRPSEGETQYF | TGTGCCAGTAGTCGCCCTAGCGAGGGGGAGACCCAGTACTTC
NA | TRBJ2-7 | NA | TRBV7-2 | CASSLFPPGEHSYEQYF | TGTGCCAGCAGCTTATTCCCTCCGGGGGAGCACTCCTACGAGCAGTACTTC
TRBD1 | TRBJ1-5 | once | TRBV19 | CASSDRGPGPNQPQHF | TGTGCCAGTAGTGACAGGGGGCCAGGGCCCAATCAGCCCCAGCATTTT